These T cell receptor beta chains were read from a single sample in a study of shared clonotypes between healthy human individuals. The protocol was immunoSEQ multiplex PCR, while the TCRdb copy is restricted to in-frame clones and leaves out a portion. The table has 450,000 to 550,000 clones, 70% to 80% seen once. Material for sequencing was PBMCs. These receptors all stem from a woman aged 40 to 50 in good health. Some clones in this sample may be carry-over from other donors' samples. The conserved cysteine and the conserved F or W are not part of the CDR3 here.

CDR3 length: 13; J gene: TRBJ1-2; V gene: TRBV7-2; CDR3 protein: ASSLGDRGIYGYT
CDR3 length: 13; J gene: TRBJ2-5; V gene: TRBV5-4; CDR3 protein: ASSTRTSGRETQY
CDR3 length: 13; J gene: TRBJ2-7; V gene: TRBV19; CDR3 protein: ASSADYFQGYEQY
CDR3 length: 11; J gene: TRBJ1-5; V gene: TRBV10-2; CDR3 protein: ASSKSVGGPQH
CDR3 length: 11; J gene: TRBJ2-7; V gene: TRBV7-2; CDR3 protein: ASSLASSYEQY
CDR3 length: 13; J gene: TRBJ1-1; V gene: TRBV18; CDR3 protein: ASSLQGGEGTEAF
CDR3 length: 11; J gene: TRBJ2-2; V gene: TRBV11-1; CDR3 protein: ASSLGQTGELF
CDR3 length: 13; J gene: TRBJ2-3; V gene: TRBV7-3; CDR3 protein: ASSLGGQTTDTQY
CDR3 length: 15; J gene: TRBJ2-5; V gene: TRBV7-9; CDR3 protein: ASSLVRLAGDQETQY
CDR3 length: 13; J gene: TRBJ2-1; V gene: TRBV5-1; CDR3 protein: ASSLLGDRGNEQF
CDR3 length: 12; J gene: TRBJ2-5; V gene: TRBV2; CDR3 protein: ASSRGTGQETQY
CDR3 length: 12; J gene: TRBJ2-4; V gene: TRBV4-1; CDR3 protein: ASSQDRTRDIQY
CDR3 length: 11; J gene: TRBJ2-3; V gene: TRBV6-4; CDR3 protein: ASSFLPTDTQY
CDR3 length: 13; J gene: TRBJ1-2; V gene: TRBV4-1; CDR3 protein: ASSQDGDNPYGYT
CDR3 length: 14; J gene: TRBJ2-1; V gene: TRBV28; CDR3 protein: ASISASGRALVEQF
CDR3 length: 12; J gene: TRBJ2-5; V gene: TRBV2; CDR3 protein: ASSPRQTQETQY
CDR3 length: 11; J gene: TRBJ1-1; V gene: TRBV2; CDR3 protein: ASSAGIPREAF
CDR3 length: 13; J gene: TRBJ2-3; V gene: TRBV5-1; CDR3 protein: ASSLAGARTDTQY
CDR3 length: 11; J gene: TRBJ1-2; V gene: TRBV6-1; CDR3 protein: ASSERTGYGYT
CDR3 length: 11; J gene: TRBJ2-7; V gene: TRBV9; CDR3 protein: ASSVHFSSEQY
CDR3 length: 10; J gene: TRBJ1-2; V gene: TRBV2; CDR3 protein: ASITTGYGYT
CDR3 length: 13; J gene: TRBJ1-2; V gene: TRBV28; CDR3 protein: ASSSRTGSGYGYT
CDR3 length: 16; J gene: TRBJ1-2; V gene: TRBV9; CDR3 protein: ASSVAEGGPTYPYGYT
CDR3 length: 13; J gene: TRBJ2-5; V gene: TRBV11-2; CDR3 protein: ASSLQRDRQETQY
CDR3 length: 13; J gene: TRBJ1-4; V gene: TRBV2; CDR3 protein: ASRPNRGREEKLF
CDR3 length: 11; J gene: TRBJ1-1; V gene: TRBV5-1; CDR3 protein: ASSASGYTEAF
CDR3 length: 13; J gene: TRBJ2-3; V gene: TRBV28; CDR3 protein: ASIRLAGGTDTQY
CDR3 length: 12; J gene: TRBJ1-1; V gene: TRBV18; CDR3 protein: ASSPPGTPSPAF
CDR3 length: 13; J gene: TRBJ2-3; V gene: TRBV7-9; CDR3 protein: ASSFSSSGRDTQY
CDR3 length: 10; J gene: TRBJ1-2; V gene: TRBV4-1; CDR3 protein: ASSQAGYGYT
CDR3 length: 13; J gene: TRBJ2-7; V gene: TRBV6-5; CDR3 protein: ASGRGQGISYEQY
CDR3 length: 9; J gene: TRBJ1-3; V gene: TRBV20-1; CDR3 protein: SASSSNTIY
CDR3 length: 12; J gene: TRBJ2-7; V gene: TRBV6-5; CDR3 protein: ASSYGTSGSGQY
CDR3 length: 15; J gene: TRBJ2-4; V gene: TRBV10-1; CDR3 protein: ASSESHGEGLKNIQY
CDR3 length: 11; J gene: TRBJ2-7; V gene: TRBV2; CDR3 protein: ASSSDRSYEQY
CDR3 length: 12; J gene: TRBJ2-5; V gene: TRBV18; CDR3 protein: ASSRDRDAETQY
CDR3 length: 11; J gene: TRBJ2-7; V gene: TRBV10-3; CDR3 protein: AISPDRWGEQY
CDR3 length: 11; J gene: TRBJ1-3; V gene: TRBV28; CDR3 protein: ASSLGRADTIY
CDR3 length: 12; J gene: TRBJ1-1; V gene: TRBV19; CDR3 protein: ASNARGRNTEAF
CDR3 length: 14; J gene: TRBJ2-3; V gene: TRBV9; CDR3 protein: ASSARTSGSTDTQY
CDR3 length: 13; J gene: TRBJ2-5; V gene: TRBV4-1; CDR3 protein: ASSLGTSGWETQY
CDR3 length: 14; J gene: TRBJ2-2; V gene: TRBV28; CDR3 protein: ASSPETGAKFGELF
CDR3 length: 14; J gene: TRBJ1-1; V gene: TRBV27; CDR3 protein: ASSFHGGTANTEAF
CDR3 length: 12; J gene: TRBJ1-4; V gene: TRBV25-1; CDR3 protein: ASSVGTGNEKLF
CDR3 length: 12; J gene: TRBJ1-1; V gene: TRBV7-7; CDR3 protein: ASSLYSHSTEAF
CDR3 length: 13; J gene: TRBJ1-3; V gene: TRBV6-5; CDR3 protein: ASSTGGASGNTIY
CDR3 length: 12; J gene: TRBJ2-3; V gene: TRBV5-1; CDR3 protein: ASSLENPTDTQY
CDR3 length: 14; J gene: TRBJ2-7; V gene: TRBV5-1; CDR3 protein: ASSRVGPSGTVEQY
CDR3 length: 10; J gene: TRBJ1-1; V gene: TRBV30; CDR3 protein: AWTRRGLGAF
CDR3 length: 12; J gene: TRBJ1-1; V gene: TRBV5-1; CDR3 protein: ASSLAPPNTEAF
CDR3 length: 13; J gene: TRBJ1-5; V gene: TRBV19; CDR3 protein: ASSIGAGRNQPQH